Sample share makes the clone carrying this T cell receptor (beta chain) medium-sized. The time point was: sample taken at primary tumor resection. Whole RNA came from tumor, nontumor lung or frozen PBMC and was sequenced without being sorted. The data stem from a study of spatial heterogeneity in lung cancer. Each molecule of TCR cDNA was tagged with one unique molecular identifier. TCRdb recomputed calls from the 5' RACE reads with MiXCR, one row per CDR3 protein. The table records 850 to 1,300 distinct CDR3 sequences, 6.4% of them present only once. This CDR3 is built from 13 residues. The trim removed 4 bases at V and 7 bases at J, leaving 9 bases unmatched. Germline-derived CDR1 and CDR2 are SQVTM and ANQGSEA.

J is TRBJ1-1 and V is TRBV29-1; 7 bases are shared with TRBD1. Sample: normal lung tissue next to the tumor, taken at surgery. The source of this sequence is a male donor with early-stage non-small cell lung cancer. CDR3 coding DNA: TGCAGCGTTGTTTTTACAGGGGCGGGTGAAGCTTTCTTT. Residues: CSVVFTGAGEAFF.